These 3 T cell receptor beta chains were sequenced from one sample in a study of blood T cell repertoires in COVID-19. The method was immunoSEQ multiplex PCR; TCRdb's version includes in-frame clones alone and lacks a portion of them. The sample yields about 160,000 clones, around 80% seen once. Sample: peripheral blood. The receptor set was obtained from a man aged 55 to 70 with acute or convalescent COVID-19.

This clone has a single count. The V and J genes are TRBV7-9 and TRBJ2-7; 7 bases match TRBD1. This CDR3 region has 16 residues. J gave up 5 bases and V 3 bases, and 13 bases lay outside the gene matches. Germline CDR1 SEHNR, CDR2 FQNEAQ (reference sequence). The CDR3 loop reads CASSFPTGTPRDEQYF. The CDR3 nucleotides are TGTGCCAGCAGCTTCCCGACAGGGACCCCCCGGGACGAGCAGTACTTC.

The chain combines TRBV5-5 with TRBJ1-4, with D perhaps matching TRBD1 (5 bases). Germline-derived CDR1 and CDR2 are SGHKS and YYEKEE (reference sequence). The CDR3 extends over 16 amino acids. Trimming left V 0 bases short and J 4 bases short, with 13 bases between. The CDR3 loop reads CASSLAMGQSNEKLFF. CDR3 DNA: TGTGCCAGCAGCTTGGCCATGGGGCAGAGTAATGAAAAACTGTTTTTT.

This clone was seen a handful of times. The rearrangement links TRBV6-2 or TRBV6-3 to TRBJ1-2; possibly TRBD1 for D (5 bases). Trimming shortened V by 2 bases and J by 5 bases, and 6 bases separated the two germline ends. CDR1 is MNHEY, CDR2 SVGEGT, per germline. The CDR3 runs to 12 residues. The CDR3 sequence is CASSYKGYGYTF. In DNA, the CDR3 is TGTGCCAGCAGTTACAAGGGGTATGGCTACACCTTC.